This T cell receptor (beta chain) comes out of a study of monozygotic twins with inflammatory bowel disease. Broader study findings: Relative to healthy twins, IBD patients had fewer clonotypes in common with others, a gap that was especially apparent with disease activity. No discrimination was achieved between different T cell subtypes.

The CDR3 is 15 residues long. Germline CDR1 is MNHNS and CDR2 is SASEGT. Comments on this clonotype: Its cognate antigen is unknown.

cDNA for TCRalpha and TCRbeta was amplified by nested PCRs of around 15 then 9 cycles. TCRdb reworked the 5' RACE reads into one entry per CDR3 protein, no DNA. The sample's table shows 350,000 to 550,000 distinct CDR3 sequences. The blood volume drawn from each donor was around 2.6 ml. This sequence was found in a human donor with ulcerative colitis or Crohn's disease, or a healthy co-twin of an affected twin (not recorded which). The chain employs TRBV6-1 and TRBJ1-5; there is no DNA to check the TCRdb D call of TRBD1. The specimen was blood. CDR3 loop: CASSDRDRAGQPQHF.